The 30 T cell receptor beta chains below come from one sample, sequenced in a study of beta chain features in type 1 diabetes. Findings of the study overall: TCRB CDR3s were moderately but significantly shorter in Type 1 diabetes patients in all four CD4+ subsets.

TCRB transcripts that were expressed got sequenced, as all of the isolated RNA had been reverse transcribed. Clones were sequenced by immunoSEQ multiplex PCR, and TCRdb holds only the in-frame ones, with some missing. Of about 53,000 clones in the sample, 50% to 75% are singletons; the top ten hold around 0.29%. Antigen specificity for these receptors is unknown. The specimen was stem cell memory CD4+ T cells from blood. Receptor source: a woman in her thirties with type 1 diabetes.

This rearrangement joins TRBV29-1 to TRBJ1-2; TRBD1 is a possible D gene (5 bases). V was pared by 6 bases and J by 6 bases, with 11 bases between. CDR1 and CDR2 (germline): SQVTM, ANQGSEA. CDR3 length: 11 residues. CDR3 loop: CSVGQMDGYTF. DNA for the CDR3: TGCAGCGTGGGGCAGATGGATGGCTACACCTTC.

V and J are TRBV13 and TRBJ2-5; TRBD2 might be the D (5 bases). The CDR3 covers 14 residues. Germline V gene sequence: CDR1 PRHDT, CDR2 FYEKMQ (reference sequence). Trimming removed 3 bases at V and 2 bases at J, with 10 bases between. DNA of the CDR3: TGTGCCAGCAGCTTCATCGGGGTTCAAGAGACCCAGTACTTC. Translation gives CASSFIGVQETQYF.

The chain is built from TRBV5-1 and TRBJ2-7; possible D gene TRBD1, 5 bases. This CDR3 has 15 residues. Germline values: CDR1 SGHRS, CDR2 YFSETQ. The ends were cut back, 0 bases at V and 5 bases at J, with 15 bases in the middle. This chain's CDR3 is CASSLALGALDEQYF. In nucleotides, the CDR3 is TGCGCCAGCAGCTTGGCCTTAGGGGCGTTGGACGAGCAGTACTTC.

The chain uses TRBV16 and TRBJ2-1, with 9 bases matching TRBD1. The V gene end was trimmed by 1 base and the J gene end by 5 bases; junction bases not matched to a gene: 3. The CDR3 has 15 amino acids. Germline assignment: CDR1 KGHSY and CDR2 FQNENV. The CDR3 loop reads CASSQWDRENNEQFF. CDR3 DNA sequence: TGTGCCAGCAGCCAATGGGACAGGGAAAACAATGAGCAGTTCTTC.

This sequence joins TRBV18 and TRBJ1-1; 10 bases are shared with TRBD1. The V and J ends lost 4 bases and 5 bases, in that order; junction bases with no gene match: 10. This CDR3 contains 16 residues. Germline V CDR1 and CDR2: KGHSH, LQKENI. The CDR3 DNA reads TGTGCCAGCTCACACAATAGATTGGACAGGGGGACTGAAGCTTTCTTT. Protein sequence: CASSHNRLDRGTEAFF.

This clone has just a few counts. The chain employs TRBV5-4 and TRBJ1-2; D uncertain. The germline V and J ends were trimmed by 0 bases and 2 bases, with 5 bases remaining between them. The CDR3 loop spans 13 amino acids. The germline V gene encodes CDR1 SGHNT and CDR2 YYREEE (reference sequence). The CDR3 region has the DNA TGTGCCAGCAGCTTGGATGTAAACTATGGCTACACCTTC. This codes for CASSLDVNYGYTF.

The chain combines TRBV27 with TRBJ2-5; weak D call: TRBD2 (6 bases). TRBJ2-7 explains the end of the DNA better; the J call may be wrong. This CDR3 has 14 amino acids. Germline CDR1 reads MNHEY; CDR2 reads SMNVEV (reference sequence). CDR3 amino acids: CASSLIGSSYEQYF. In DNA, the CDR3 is TGTGCCAGCAGTTTAATCGGGAGTTCCTACGAGCAGTACTTC.

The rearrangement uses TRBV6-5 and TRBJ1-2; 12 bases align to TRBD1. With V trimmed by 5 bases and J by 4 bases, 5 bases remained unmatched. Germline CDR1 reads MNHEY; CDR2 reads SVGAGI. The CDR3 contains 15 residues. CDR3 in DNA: TGTGCCAGCAGTACCCCGGGACAGGGGGCCTATGGCTACACCTTC. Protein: CASSTPGQGAYGYTF.

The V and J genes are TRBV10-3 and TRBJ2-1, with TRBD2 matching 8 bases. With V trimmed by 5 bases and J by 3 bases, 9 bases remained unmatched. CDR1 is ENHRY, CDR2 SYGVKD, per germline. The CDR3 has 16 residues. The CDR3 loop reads CAISPGETSGYNEQFF. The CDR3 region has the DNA TGTGCCATCAGTCCGGGGGAAACTAGCGGCTACAATGAGCAGTTCTTC.

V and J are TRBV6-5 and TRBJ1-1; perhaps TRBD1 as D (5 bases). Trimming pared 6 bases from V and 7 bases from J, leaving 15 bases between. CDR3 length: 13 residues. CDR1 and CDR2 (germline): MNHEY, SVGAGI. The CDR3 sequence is CASRSRDLVEAFF. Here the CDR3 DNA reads TGTGCCAGCAGATCCCGGGACTTAGTTGAAGCTTTCTTT.

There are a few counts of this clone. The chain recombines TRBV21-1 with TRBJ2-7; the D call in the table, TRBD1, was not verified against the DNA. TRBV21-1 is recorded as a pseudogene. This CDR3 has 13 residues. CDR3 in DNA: TGTGCCAGCTACCGGGACAGGGTCCACGAGCAGTACTTC. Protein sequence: CASYRDRVHEQYF.

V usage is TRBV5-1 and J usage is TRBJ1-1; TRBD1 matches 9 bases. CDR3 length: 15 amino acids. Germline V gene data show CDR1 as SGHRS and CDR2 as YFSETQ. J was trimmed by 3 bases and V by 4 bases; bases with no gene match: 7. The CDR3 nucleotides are TGCGCCAGCAGCCGTACAGGGGGCGCGGACACTGAAGCTTTCTTT. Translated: CASSRTGGADTEAFF.

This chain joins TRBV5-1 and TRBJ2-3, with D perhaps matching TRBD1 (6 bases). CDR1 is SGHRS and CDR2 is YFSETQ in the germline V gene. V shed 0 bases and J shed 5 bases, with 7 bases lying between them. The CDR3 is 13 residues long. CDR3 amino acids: CASSLEGQDTQYF. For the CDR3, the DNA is TGCGCCAGCAGCTTGGAGGGACAAGATACGCAGTATTTT.

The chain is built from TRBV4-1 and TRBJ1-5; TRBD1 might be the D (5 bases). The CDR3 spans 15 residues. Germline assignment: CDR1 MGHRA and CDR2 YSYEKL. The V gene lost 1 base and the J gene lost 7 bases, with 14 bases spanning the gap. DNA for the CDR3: TGCGCCAGCAGCCAAGCGGGGGAGAGAAGGCAGCCCCAGCATTTT. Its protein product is CASSQAGERRQPQHF.

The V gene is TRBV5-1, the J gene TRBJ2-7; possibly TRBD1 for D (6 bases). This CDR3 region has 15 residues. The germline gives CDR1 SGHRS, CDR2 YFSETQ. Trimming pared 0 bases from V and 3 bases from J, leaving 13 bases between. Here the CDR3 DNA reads TGCGCCAGCAGCTTGGCCGGGACATCTGTCTACGAGCAGTACTTC. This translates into CASSLAGTSVYEQYF. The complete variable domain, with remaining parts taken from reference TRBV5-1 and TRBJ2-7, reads KAGVTQTPRYLIKTRGQQVTLSCSPISGHRSVSWYQQTPGQGLQFLFEYFSETQRNKGNFPGRFSGRQFSNSRSEMNVSTLELGDSALYLCASSLAGTSVYEQYFGPGTRLTVT.

DNA for the CDR3: TGTGCCAGCAGCTTGGGGCACTATAGCAATCAGCCCCAGCATTTT. Its protein is CASSLGHYSNQPQHF. This chain joins TRBV5-6 and TRBJ1-5; D uncertain. The V end was cut by 0 bases, the J end by 0 bases, with 7 bases between. The V gene's germline CDR1 is SGHDT and CDR2 YYEEEE. The CDR3 is 15 residues long.

CDR3 coding DNA: TGCGCCAGCAGCCCGCCGACTAGCGGGAGGCTCCGGGGCGGGGAGCTGTTTTTT. Translation: CASSPPTSGRLRGGELFF. The genes are TRBV5-1 and TRBJ2-2, with TRBD2 identical over 13 bases. The CDR3 length is 18 residues. V lost 4 bases to trimming and J lost 7 bases; unmatched junction nucleotides: 13. Germline V lookup: CDR1 SGHRS, CDR2 YFSETQ.

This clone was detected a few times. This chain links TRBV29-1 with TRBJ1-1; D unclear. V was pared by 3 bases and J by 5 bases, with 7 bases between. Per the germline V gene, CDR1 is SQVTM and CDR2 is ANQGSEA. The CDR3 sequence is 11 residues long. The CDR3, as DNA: TGCAGCGTTGATTCGGGGACTGAAGCTTTCTTT. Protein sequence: CSVDSGTEAFF.

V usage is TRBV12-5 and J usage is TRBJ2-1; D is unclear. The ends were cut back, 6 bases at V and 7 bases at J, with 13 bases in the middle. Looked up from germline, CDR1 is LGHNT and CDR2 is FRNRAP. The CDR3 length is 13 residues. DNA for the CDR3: TGTGCTAGTGGCCCCCGGGTGCAAAATGAGCAGTTCTTC. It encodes CASGPRVQNEQFF.

The CDR3 here is CASSSGGSGPYNEQFF. The CDR3 DNA is TGTGCCAGCAGCTCCGGTGGTAGCGGGCCCTACAATGAGCAGTTCTTC. This chain links TRBV11-2 with TRBJ2-1; TRBD2 agrees at 7 bases. CDR3 size: 16 residues. Germline loops: CDR1 SGHAT, CDR2 FQNNGV. V shed 4 bases and J 2 bases; nucleotides not matched to a gene: 8.

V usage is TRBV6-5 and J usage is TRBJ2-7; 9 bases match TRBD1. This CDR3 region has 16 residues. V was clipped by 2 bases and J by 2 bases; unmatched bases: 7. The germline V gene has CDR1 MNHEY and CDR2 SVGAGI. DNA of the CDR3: TGTGCCAGCAGTTACCGGAGGACAGGGGCTCCCTACGAGCAGTACTTC. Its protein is CASSYRRTGAPYEQYF.

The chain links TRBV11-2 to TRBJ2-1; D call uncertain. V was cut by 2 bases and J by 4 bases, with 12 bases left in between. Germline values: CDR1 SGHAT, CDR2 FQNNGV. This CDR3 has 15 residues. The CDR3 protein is CASSLRSDLYNEQFF. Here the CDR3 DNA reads TGTGCCAGCAGCTTAAGGAGCGACCTTTACAATGAGCAGTTCTTC.

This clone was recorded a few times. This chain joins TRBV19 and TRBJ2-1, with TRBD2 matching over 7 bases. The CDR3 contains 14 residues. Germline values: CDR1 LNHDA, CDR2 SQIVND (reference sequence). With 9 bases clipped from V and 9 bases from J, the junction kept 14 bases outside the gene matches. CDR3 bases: TGTGCCAGCGGCCCCTCTGCGGGAGCGGCTGAGCAGTTCTTC. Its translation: CASGPSAGAAEQFF.

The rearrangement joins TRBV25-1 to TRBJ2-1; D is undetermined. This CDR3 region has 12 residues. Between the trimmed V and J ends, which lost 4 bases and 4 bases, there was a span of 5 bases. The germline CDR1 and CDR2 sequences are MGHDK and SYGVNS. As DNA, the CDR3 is TGTGCCAGCAGTGCACAGTACAATGAGCAGTTCTTC. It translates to CASSAQYNEQFF. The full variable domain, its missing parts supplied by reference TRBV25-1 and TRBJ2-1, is EADIYQTPRYLVIGTGKKITLECSQTMGHDKMYWYQQDPGMELHLIHYSYGVNSTEKGDLSSESTVSRIRTEHFPLTLESARPSHTSQYLCASSAQYNEQFFGPGTRLTVL.

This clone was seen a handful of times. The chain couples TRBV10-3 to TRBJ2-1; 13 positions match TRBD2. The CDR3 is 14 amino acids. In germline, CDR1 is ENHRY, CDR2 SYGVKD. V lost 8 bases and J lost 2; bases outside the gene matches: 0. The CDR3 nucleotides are TGTGCCATCGGGACTAGCGGGGCCTACAATGAGCAGTTCTTC. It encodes CAIGTSGAYNEQFF.

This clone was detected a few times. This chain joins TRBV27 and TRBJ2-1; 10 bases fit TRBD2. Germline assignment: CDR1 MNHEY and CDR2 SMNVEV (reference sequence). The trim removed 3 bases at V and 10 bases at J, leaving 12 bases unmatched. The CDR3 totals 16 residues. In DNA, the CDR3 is TGTGCCAGCAGTTTGCGGGGGACTAGCGCCAATTGGGAGCAGTTCTTC. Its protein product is CASSLRGTSANWEQFF.

The CDR3 spells CASSPTGDQPQHF. Written as DNA, the CDR3 is TGTGCCAGCAGTCCTACAGGGGATCAGCCCCAGCATTTT. The chain is built from TRBV28 and TRBJ1-5; 7 bases agree with TRBD1. V gave up 5 bases and J gave up 5 bases; unmatched junction bases: 3. CDR3 length equals 13 residues. Germline V gene data show CDR1 as MDHEN and CDR2 as SYDVKM.

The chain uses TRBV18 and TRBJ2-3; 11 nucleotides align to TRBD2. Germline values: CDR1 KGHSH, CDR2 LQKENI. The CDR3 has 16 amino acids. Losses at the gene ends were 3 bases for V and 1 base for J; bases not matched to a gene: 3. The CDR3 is CASSPGTSGRTDTQYF. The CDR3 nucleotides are TGTGCCAGCTCACCCGGGACTAGCGGACGCACAGATACGCAGTATTTT.

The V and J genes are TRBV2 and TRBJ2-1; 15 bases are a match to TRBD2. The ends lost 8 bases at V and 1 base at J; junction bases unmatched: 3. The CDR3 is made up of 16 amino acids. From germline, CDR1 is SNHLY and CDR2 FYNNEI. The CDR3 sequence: CASWGTSGRSYNEQFF. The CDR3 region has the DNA TGTGCCAGCTGGGGGACTAGCGGGAGGTCCTACAATGAGCAGTTCTTC. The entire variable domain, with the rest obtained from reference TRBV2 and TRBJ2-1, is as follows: EPEVTQTPSHQVTQMGQEVILRCVPISNHLYFYWYRQILGQKVEFLVSFYNNEISEKSEIFDDQFSVERPDGSNFTLKIRSTKLEDSAMYFCASWGTSGRSYNEQFFGPGTRLTVL.

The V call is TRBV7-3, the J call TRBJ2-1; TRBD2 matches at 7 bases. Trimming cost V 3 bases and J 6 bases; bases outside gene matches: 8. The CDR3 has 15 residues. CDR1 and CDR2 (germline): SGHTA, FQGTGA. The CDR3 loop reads CASSFQAGRGNEQFF. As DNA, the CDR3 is TGTGCCAGCAGCTTCCAAGCGGGAAGGGGCAATGAGCAGTTCTTC.